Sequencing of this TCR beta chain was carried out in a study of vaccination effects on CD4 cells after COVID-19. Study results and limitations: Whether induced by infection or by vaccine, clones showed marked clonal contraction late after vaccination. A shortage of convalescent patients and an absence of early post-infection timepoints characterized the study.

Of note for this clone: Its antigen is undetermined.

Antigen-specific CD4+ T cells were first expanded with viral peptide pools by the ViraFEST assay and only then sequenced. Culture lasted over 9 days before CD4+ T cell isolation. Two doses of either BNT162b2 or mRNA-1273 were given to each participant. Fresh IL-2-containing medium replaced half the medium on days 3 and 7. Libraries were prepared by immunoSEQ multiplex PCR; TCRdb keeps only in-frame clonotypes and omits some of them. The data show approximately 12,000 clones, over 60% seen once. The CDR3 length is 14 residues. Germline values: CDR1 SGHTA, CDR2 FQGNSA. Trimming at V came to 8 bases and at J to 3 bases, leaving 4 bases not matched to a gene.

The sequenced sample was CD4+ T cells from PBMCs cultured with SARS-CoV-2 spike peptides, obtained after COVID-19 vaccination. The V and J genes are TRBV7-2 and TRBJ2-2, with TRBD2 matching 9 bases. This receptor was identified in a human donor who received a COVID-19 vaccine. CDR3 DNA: TGTGCCAGCCGCCTAGCGGGGCACACCGGGGAGCTGTTTTTT. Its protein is CASRLAGHTGELFF.